Listed here is a single T cell receptor beta chain. Its antigen remains unidentified. These data come from a study of T cells after yellow fever vaccination. General observations from the study: Re-detected after boosting: most primary clones, about 95% of CD4 and 88% of CD8.

The V and J ends lost 0 bases and 7 bases respectively, with 16 bases between them. The V gene's germline CDR1 is MNHEY and CDR2 SVGAGI. The CDR3 extends over 16 amino acids. As TCR cDNA was made by 5'RACE template switching, a universal primer site and UMIs were added. From the 5' RACE reads, TCRdb called clonotypes with MiXCR, one entry per CDR3 protein. Of under 600,000 distinct CDR3 sequences listed, roughly 14% are singletons. This receptor was obtained from a young man who received the YFV17D yellow fever vaccine. The sequencing here drew on PBMCs, taken on the day of the yellow fever booster vaccination. V usage is TRBV6-5 and J usage is TRBJ1-5; maybe TRBD1 (6 bases). The CDR3 is CASSYSGSGDEQPQHF. The DNA of the CDR3 is TGTGCCAGCAGTTACTCGGGCTCAGGGGATGAGCAGCCCCAGCATTTT.